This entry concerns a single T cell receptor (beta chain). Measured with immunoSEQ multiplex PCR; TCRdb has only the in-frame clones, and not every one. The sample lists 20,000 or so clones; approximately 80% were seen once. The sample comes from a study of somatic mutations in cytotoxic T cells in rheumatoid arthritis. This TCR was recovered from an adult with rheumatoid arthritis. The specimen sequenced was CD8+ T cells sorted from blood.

The CDR3 is CASSSVAGTGELFF. CDR3 coding DNA: TGTGCCAGTAGTTCGGTAGCGGGCACCGGGGAGCTGTTTTTT. The chain employs TRBV19 and TRBJ2-2, with TRBD2 matching 7 bases. V gave up 5 bases and J gave up 4 bases; unmatched junction bases: 4. Germline V gene data show CDR1 as LNHDA and CDR2 as SQIVND (reference sequence). The CDR3 extends over 14 amino acids.